This paragraph reports one TCR beta chain. No antigen is known for it. The germline gives CDR1 SGHAT, CDR2 FQNNGV. The CDR3 is 15 residues long. V gave up 5 bases and J gave up 0 bases; unmatched junction bases: 5. Repertoires were generated with immunoSEQ multiplex PCR, while TCRdb's copy carries only in-frame clones and drops some. The sample consists of over a million clones, 98% of them appearing once. This sample was included in a study of shared clonotypes between healthy human individuals. As for the study in general: The cohort comprised a couple of women and a few men. Their ages spanned 18 to 49 years. Findings of the study overall: It was anticipated that sequencing depth would influence how many clonotypes donors shared.

J is TRBJ1-1 and V is TRBV11-2; 8 bases fit TRBD1. The TCR sequence derives from a young man in good health. Sequenced material: naive CD4+ T cells sorted from blood. Stated subset: CD45RA+ positively selected. CDR3 region: CASSLGQGMNTEAFF. The DNA of the CDR3 is TGTGCCAGCAGCCTAGGACAGGGTATGAACACTGAAGCTTTCTTT.